A selection of T cell receptor beta chains follows, all from one sample in a study of blood T cell repertoires in COVID-19. The table came from immunoSEQ multiplex PCR; TCRdb's copy has only in-frame clones and leaves some out. The sample consists of 70,000 to 90,000 clones, more than 80% of them appearing once. Sequenced sample: peripheral blood. All receptors derive from a human donor in a cohort sampled during active COVID-19. The CDR3 runs from the conserved cysteine through the conserved F or W. Fields, in order: D gene, V gene, J gene, CDR3 protein. D genes are given only for firm matches.

-	TRBV3-1/TRBV3-2	TRBJ1-1	CASSLGGVTEAFF
TRBD1	TRBV13	TRBJ1-4	CASSWGTGSEKLFF
TRBD1	TRBV27	TRBJ1-2	CASSPSYRGGNYGYTF
TRBD2	TRBV5-1	TRBJ2-3	CASSLGGRPSTDTQYF
TRBD2	TRBV10-3	TRBJ2-1	CAISDTLAGAAEQFF
TRBD1	TRBV6-5	TRBJ1-2	CASSYSFQGDGYGYTF
-	TRBV5-1	TRBJ1-4	CASSARAATNEKLFF
-	TRBV19	TRBJ1-5	CASSRASANQPQHF
-	TRBV5-1	TRBJ1-2	CASSLNGGAGGYTF
-	TRBV7-3	TRBJ1-2	CASSLTANYGYTF
TRBD1	TRBV7-9	TRBJ2-7	CASSLVGTGMDYEQYF
TRBD2	TRBV20-1	TRBJ2-3	CSASRTSGTDTQYF
TRBD2	TRBV2	TRBJ2-1	CASTPREGLGNEQFF
-	TRBV3-1/TRBV3-2	TRBJ1-1	CASSPGGRNTEAFF
TRBD1	TRBV25-1	TRBJ1-1	CASSEGQGTTEAFF
-	TRBV12-3/TRBV12-4	TRBJ1-1	CASRTAINTEAFF
-	TRBV7-2	TRBJ1-3	CASSSAPGLGNTIYF
TRBD1	TRBV7-6	TRBJ2-7	CASSLEDRGWEQYF
TRBD1	TRBV29-1	TRBJ1-1	CSVASTGGWNTEAFF
-	TRBV10-1	TRBJ2-3	CASSGTGIVSPDTQYF
-	TRBV6-5	TRBJ1-4	CASLSALEEKLFF
TRBD2	TRBV3-1/TRBV3-2	TRBJ2-2	CASSPLAGTGELFF
-	TRBV28	TRBJ2-2	CASGTTANTGELFF
-	TRBV6-5	TRBJ1-3	CASRLDRNSGNTIYF
-	TRBV5-1	TRBJ2-2	CASSLRTDTGELFF
-	TRBV28	TRBJ1-4	CASSLSGREELFF
-	TRBV7-2	TRBJ2-1	CASSNGVMAYNEQFF
TRBD1	TRBV7-2	TRBJ1-5	CASSYGTGQFSNQPQHF
TRBD1	TRBV19	TRBJ1-2	CASSPGTGFGYTF
-	TRBV5-1	TRBJ2-3	CASSLGQIRDTQYF
-	TRBV5-1	TRBJ2-5	CASSLGLRQETQYF
TRBD2	TRBV4-1	TRBJ2-5	CASSQVLAGGEETQYF
TRBD2	TRBV6-6	TRBJ2-7	CASSYPVGGSYEQYF
TRBD1	TRBV11-2	TRBJ2-1	CASRGDRAYNEQFF
TRBD1	TRBV28	TRBJ1-3	CATRQGGFTGNTIYF
-	TRBV3-1/TRBV3-2	TRBJ2-3	CASSQGEGVEGTQYF
-	TRBV7-6	TRBJ1-1	CASSLTANTEAFF
-	TRBV28	TRBJ1-4	CASTPLQPNEKLFF
-	TRBV28	TRBJ1-5	CASRSNQPQHF
-	TRBV6-5	TRBJ2-7	CASSPPGGAYEQYF
-	TRBV3-1/TRBV3-2	TRBJ2-7	CASSQAGLGVDEQYF
-	TRBV29-1	TRBJ1-1	CSVVQGSNTEAFF
-	TRBV9	TRBJ2-1	CASSVAGSYNEQFF
-	TRBV6-5	TRBJ1-4	CASSYRGAQNEKLFF
TRBD1	TRBV5-4	TRBJ2-2	CASSLSQGDTGELFF
-	TRBV11-2	TRBJ2-7	CASSFAGIAVPYEQYF
TRBD2	TRBV7-9	TRBJ2-1	CASSLGTSGGSTYNEQFF
-	TRBV29-1	TRBJ2-3	CSVESEGAPDTQYF
TRBD1	TRBV30	TRBJ1-4	CAWKGAANEKLFF
TRBD1	TRBV11-2	TRBJ1-5	CASSPGQGLSNQPQHF
-	TRBV9	TRBJ2-1	CASSVADSSYNEQFF
-	TRBV19	TRBJ1-1	CASSISGLATEAFF
TRBD1	TRBV9	TRBJ1-2	CASSVGQGGYYGYTF
-	TRBV7-9	TRBJ2-7	CASSSAYEQYF
TRBD2	TRBV5-1	TRBJ2-7	CASSTRPSSGGPSSYEQYF
TRBD1	TRBV7-3	TRBJ1-2	CASSPGPHRTGLANYGYTF
TRBD1	TRBV6-5	TRBJ1-1	CASTSGQLNTEAFF
TRBD2	TRBV5-1	TRBJ2-3	CASRRLAGSEDTQYF
-	TRBV5-6	TRBJ2-6	CASSLRHFLGPGANVLTF
-	TRBV19	TRBJ2-7	CASSLQGYEQYF